Below, 10 T cell receptor beta chains from the same sample are listed, as sequenced in a study of PD-1 blockade in classical Hodgkin lymphoma. Every patient relapsed after autologous stem cell transplantation, and brentuximab vedotin exposure varied. The data were produced by immunoSEQ multiplex PCR, yet TCRdb's version contains in-frame clones alone and is incomplete. Of roughly 15,000 clones listed, approximately 68% are singletons. Sequenced here: peripheral blood mononuclear cells (PBMCs), sampled before the second cycle of nivolumab. The receptors come from a human donor with classical Hodgkin lymphoma.

This clone is a singleton in its sample. This chain links TRBV7-2 with TRBJ1-1; no reliable D call. The germline CDR1 and CDR2 sequences are SGHTA and FQGNSA. This CDR3 has 13 residues. Trimming cost V 5 bases and J 5 bases, with 12 bases left between them. The DNA for the CDR3 is TGTGCCAGCAGCCGCCCGTGGACTACTGAAGCTTTCTTT. Protein: CASSRPWTTEAFF.

The rearrangement joins TRBV4-1 to TRBJ1-1; unclear D gene. V shed 0 bases and J shed 6 bases, with 8 bases lying between them. CDR1 MGHRA and CDR2 YSYEKL come from the germline V gene. This CDR3 is 13 amino acids long. The CDR3 sequence is CASSQDQRAEAFF. The CDR3 nucleotides read TGCGCCAGCAGCCAAGATCAGCGGGCTGAAGCTTTCTTT.

V usage is TRBV11-2 and J usage is TRBJ2-7, with D maybe TRBD2 (5 bases). The CDR3 extends over 14 amino acids. Germline loops: CDR1 SGHAT, CDR2 FQNNGV. The germline V and J ends were trimmed by 1 base and 2 bases, with 9 bases remaining between them. The CDR3 loop is CASSLGGGPYEQYF. In DNA, the CDR3 is TGTGCCAGCAGCTTAGGAGGAGGCCCCTACGAGCAGTACTTC.

The chain links TRBV7-2 to TRBJ2-5, with TRBD2 matching 14 bases. From germline, CDR1 is SGHTA and CDR2 FQGNSA. The ends lost 6 bases at V and 1 base at J; junction bases unmatched: 4. The CDR3 covers 16 residues. The DNA of the CDR3 is TGTGCCAGCAGGAGACTAGCGGGAGGGTCCCAAGAGACCCAGTACTTC. The encoded protein is CASRRLAGGSQETQYF.

The chain couples TRBV2 to TRBJ2-3; 8 nucleotides line up with TRBD2. CDR1 is SNHLY and CDR2 is FYNNEI in the germline V gene. The V and J ends lost 8 bases and 10 bases, in that order; junction bases with no gene match: 8. The CDR3 has 12 residues. CDR3 DNA sequence: TGTGCCAGCTTAGACGGGAGGGGGTCGCAGTATTTT. Its protein product is CASLDGRGSQYF.

This clone has just a few counts. The chain employs TRBV27 and TRBJ1-1; D is uncertain. The ends were cut back, 1 base at V and 1 base at J, with 7 bases in the middle. Germline CDR1 and CDR2: MNHEY and SMNVEV (reference sequence). This CDR3 has 14 amino acids. CDR3 DNA sequence: TGTGCCAGCAGTTTATACGGATCGAACACTGAAGCTTTCTTT. As protein: CASSLYGSNTEAFF.

For this clone: This could be a read error, since a much larger clone is one nucleotide away. This sample also contains other DNA sequences that code for the same CDR3. The CDR3 here is CAWVGHVPAEAFF. The CDR3 DNA reads TGTGCCTGGGTTGGTCATGTTCCGGCTGAAGCTTTTTTT. The rearrangement joins TRBV30 to TRBJ1-1; D is ambiguous. Germline CDR1 reads GTSNPN; CDR2 reads SVGIG (reference sequence). The length of the CDR3 is 13 residues.

The chain is built from TRBV28 and TRBJ2-3; D ambiguous. Trimming cost V 6 bases and J 0 bases, with 16 bases left between them. This CDR3 is 16 amino acids long. Germline CDR1 MDHEN, CDR2 SYDVKM. CDR3 nucleotides: TGTGCCAGCAGGGTTAGGAGTAGCCATAGCACAGATACGCAGTATTTT. It encodes CASRVRSSHSTDTQYF.

The V gene is TRBV27, the J gene TRBJ1-6; 9 bases fit TRBD1. This CDR3 comprises 16 residues. J was trimmed by 10 bases and V by 2 bases; bases with no gene match: 9. Germline V CDR1 and CDR2: MNHEY, SMNVEV (reference sequence). For the CDR3, the DNA is TGTGCCAGCAGTTTACGACAGGGGGGAGAAGGCTCACCCCTCCACTTT. Its translation: CASSLRQGGEGSPLHF.

This clone was recorded a few times. The rearrangement joins TRBV13 to TRBJ1-1; no firm D call. Trimming removed 0 bases at V and 6 bases at J, with 5 bases between. The CDR3 consists of 12 residues. CDR1 and CDR2 (germline): PRHDT, FYEKMQ (reference sequence). The CDR3, as DNA: TGTGCCAGCAGCTTAGGGGAACCTGAAGCTTTCTTT. It codes for CASSLGEPEAFF.